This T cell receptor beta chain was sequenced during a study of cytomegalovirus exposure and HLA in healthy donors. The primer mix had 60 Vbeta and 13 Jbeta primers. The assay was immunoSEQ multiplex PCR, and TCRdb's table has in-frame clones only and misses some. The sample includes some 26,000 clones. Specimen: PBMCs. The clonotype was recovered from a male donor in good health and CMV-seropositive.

For the CDR3, the DNA is TGTGCCAGCTCCCCAACTTGGCTCCAGACTCTCTATGGCTACACCTTC. Protein product: CASSPTWLQTLYGYTF. The gene calls are TRBV18 and TRBJ1-2, with no clear D. The germline V gene encodes CDR1 KGHSH and CDR2 LQKENI. V was shortened by 6 bases and J by 4 bases, with 21 bases between the two germline ends. This CDR3 has 16 amino acids.